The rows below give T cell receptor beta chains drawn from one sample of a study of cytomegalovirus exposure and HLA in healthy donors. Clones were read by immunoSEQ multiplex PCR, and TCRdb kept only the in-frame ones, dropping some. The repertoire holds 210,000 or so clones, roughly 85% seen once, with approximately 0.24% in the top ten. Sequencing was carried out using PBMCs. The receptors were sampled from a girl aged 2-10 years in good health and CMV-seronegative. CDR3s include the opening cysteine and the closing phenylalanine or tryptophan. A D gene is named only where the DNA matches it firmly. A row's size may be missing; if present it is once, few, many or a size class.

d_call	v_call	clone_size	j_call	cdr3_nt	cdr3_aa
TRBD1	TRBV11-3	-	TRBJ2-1	TGTGCCAGCAGCCAGGGACAGGGAACCTACAATGAGCAGTTCTTC	CASSQGQGTYNEQFF
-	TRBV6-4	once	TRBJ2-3	TGTGCCAGTTCCGTTTTGGCCGGCACAGATACGCAGTATTTT	CASSVLAGTDTQYF
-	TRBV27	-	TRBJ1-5	TGTGCCAGCAGCAAAGGGAAAAGGGGTAATCAGCCCCAGCATTTT	CASSKGKRGNQPQHF
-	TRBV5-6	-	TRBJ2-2	TGTGCCAGCAGCTTCCGCGGAGGGCCTAACACCGGGGAGCTGTTTTTT	CASSFRGGPNTGELFF
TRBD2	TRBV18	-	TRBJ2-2	TGTGCCAGCTCACCACTTCCTACTAGCGGGAACACCGGGGAGCTGTTTTTT	CASSPLPTSGNTGELFF
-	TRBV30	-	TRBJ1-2	TGTGCCTGGACCAGGGAAAGCTTGGGCTATGGCTACACCTTC	CAWTRESLGYGYTF
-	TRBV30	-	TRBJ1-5	TGTGCCTGGAGAGAACAGTTCAATCAGCCCCAGCATTTT	CAWREQFNQPQHF
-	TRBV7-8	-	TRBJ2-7	TGTGCCAGCAGCTTAGCCGGGGGTTACTCCTACGAGCAGTACTTC	CASSLAGGYSYEQYF
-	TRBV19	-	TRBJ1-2	TGTGCCAGTATGGGGCTAGGGGGCTACACCTTC	CASMGLGGYTF
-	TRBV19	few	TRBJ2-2	TGTGCCAGTAGTATTAGTCTAAGGAGACAGAGACTCACCGGGGAGCTGTTTTTT	CASSISLRRQRLTGELFF
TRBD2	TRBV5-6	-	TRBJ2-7	TGTGCCAGCAGACGACGCCTAGCGGATTCCTACGAGCAGTACTTC	CASRRRLADSYEQYF
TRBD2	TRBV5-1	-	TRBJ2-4	TGCGCCAGCAGCTCAACCGCCGGGACTAGCTTGATTCAGTACTTC	CASSSTAGTSLIQYF
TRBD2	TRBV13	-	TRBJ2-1	TGTGCCAGCAGCTGGACTAGCGGGGGCAATGAGCAGTTCTTC	CASSWTSGGNEQFF
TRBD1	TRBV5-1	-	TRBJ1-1	TGCGCCAGCAGCTTGAGAGACAGGGGAAATCAAGCTTTCTTT	CASSLRDRGNQAFF
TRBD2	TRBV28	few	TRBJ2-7	TGTGCCAGCAGTGTTCCTAGCGGGAGGGCCTACGAGCAGTACTTC	CASSVPSGRAYEQYF
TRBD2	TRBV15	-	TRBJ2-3	TGTGCCACCAGCAGAGATCCTAGCGGGGACCCTAGCACAGATACGCAGTATTTT	CATSRDPSGDPSTDTQYF
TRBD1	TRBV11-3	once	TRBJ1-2	TGTGCCAGCAGCGCCCACAGGGGTGCGGACTATGGCTACACCTTC	CASSAHRGADYGYTF
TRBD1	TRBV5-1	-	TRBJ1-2	TGCGCCAGCAGCTTGGACGGGGGACAGGGAGGCTATGGCTACACCTTC	CASSLDGGQGGYGYTF
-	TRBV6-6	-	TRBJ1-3	TGTGCCAGCAGTTACTCGATGGAATACAGGGGAAACACCATATATTTT	CASSYSMEYRGNTIYF
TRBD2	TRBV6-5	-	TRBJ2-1	TGTGCCAGCAGTTATCTCAGGCGGGGGGGCCGTGATGAGCAGTTCTTC	CASSYLRRGGRDEQFF
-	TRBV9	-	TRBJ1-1	TGTGCCAGCAGCGCGACGGGTCTGAACACTGAAGCTTTCTTT	CASSATGLNTEAFF
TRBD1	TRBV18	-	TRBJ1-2	TGTGCCAGCTCCCCTCGGACAGGCTATGGCTACACCTTC	CASSPRTGYGYTF
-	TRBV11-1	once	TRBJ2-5	TGTGCCAGCAGCTCCCGACTAGTACGAGAGACCCAGTACTTC	CASSSRLVRETQYF
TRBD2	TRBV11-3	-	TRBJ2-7	TGTGCCAGCAGCTCGGGGACTAGCGGAACCTACGAGCAGTACTTC	CASSSGTSGTYEQYF
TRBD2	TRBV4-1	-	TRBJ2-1	TGCGCCAGCAGCTCAGGTACCGGGACTAGCGGGAGGGCCGTGAAGATCTTC	CASSSGTGTSGRAVKIF
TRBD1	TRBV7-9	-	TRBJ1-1	TGTGCCAGCAGCAGATCAGGGGGCGCGCCCCTTCGAGAGAACACTGAAGCTTTCTTT	CASSRSGGAPLRENTEAFF
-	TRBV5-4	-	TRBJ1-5	TGTGCCAGCAGCTTGGTAGGTCAGGGTGGTCAGCCCCAGCATTTT	CASSLVGQGGQPQHF
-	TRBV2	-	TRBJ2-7	TGTGCCAGCAGAGCGGACAGCAGGCCAACCTACGAGCAGTACTTC	CASRADSRPTYEQYF
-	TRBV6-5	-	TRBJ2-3	TGTGCCAGCAGTTTGACCTTTGAGGATGGCACAGATACGCAGTATTTT	CASSLTFEDGTDTQYF
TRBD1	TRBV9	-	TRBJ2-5	TGTGCCAGCAGCTACCGCTGGGACAGTATGGAGACCCAGTACTTC	CASSYRWDSMETQYF
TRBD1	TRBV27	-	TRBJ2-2	TGTGCCAGCAGTTTAGAGACAGGGGGCGCGTCCGGGGAGCTGTTTTTT	CASSLETGGASGELFF
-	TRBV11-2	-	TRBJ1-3	TGTGCCAGCAGCTTAGCAGGGTCCGGAAACACCATATATTTT	CASSLAGSGNTIYF
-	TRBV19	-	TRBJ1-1	TGTGCCAGTAAAAGGGGAGGAAACACTGAAGCTTTCTTT	CASKRGGNTEAFF
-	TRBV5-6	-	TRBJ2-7	TGTGCCAGCAGCTTGGAAAGGTGGAGGGGCGAGCAGTACTTC	CASSLERWRGEQYF
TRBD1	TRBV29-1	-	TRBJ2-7	TGCAGCGTTGAAGCCCTAGGGACAGGGGGCTCCTACGAGCAGTACTTC	CSVEALGTGGSYEQYF
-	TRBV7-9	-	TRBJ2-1	TGTTCCAGCAGCCGTCAGTCGGACTACCTATACAATGAGCAGTTCTTC	CSSSRQSDYLYNEQFF
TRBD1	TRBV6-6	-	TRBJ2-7	TGTGCCAGCAGTTACCCAGGACAGGGACTGTACTTC	CASSYPGQGLYF
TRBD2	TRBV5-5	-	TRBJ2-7	TGTGCCAGCAGCCCCAACTGCGGACTAGAGCCGTACTTC	CASSPNCGLEPYF
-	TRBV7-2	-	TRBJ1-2	TGTGCCAGCAGCTTCCCTCGAGACAGGCTTTATGGCTACACCTTC	CASSFPRDRLYGYTF
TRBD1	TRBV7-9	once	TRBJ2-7	TGTGCCAGCAGCGAACCACCCGGACAGGCCTCCTACGAGCAGTACTTC	CASSEPPGQASYEQYF
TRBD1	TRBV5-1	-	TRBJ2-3	TGCGCCAGCAGCCCCACAGGGGTCCCAGATACGCAGTATTTT	CASSPTGVPDTQYF
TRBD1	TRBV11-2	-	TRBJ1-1	TGTGCCAGCAGCTACAGGACAGGAAAGACTGAAGCTTTCTTT	CASSYRTGKTEAFF
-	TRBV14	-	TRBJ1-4	TGTGCCAGCAGCCAGCGAACAACTAATGAAAAACTGTTTTTT	CASSQRTTNEKLFF
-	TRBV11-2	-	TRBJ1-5	TGTGCCAGCAGCCCCGGACAGTTCAATCAGCCCCAGCATTTT	CASSPGQFNQPQHF
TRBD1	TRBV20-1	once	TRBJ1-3	TGCAGTGCAGGGGGCGCGGACACCATATATTTT	CSAGGADTIYF
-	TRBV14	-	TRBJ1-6	TGTGCCAGCAGCCAGGGAGGGCTTAATTCACCCCTCCACTTT	CASSQGGLNSPLHF
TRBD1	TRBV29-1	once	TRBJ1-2	TGCAGCGTAGGGGACAGGGACTATGGCTACACCTTC	CSVGDRDYGYTF
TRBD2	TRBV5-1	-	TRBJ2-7	TGCGCCAGCAGAGTAGCGGGAGTAGCCCACGAGCAGTACTTC	CASRVAGVAHEQYF
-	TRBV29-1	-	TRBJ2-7	TGCAGCGTTGAAGATCGAGTGGGCACCTACGAGCAGTACTTC	CSVEDRVGTYEQYF
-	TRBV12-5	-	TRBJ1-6	TGTGCTAGTGGTTTGGTACCTTCTGGCCTGTTGGTTAATTCACCCCTCCACTTT	CASGLVPSGLLVNSPLHF
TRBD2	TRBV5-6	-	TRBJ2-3	TGTGCCAGCAGCTCCGCTGGGGGGGTGACAGATACGCAGTATTTT	CASSSAGGVTDTQYF
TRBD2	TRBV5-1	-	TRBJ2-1	TGCGCCAGCAGCCGGACAACCGCGACTAGCGGGAGGATTTACAATGAGCAGTTCTTC	CASSRTTATSGRIYNEQFF
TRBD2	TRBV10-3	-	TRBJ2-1	TGTGCCATCACGCTCGCGGGGGGGTTGGAGCAGTTCTTC	CAITLAGGLEQFF
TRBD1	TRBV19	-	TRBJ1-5	TGTGCCAGTATTCCCGGGACAGGGTATAGCAATCAGCCCCAGCATTTT	CASIPGTGYSNQPQHF
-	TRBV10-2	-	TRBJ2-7	TGCGCCAGCAGAAAGGGAGGCGGACCTTCCGAGCAGTACTTC	CASRKGGGPSEQYF
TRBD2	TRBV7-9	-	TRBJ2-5	TGTGCCAGCAGCTCGAAGGGTGGCGGGGGGGCGAGAGAGACCCAGTACTTC	CASSSKGGGGARETQYF
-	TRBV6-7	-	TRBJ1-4	TGTGCCAGCAGTTCCGATCGGGGGGCGGGCGTGACTAATGAAAAACTGTTTTTT	CASSSDRGAGVTNEKLFF
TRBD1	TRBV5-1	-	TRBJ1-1	TGCGCCAGCAGCTTGGACCGGGACAGGGAAGGAGCTTTCTTT	CASSLDRDREGAFF
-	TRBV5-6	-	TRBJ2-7	TGTGCCAGCAGCTTGGTTCGGGGCTCCTACGAGCAGTACTTC	CASSLVRGSYEQYF
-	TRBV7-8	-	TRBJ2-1	TGTGCCAGCAGCTCGTTCCTGAATGAGCAGTTCTTC	CASSSFLNEQFF